Following are 12 T cell receptor beta chains from one sample sequenced in a study of blood T cell repertoires in COVID-19. TCRdb's copy holds only in-frame clones and misses some; the assay was immunoSEQ multiplex PCR. The data contain 200,000 to 250,000 clones, approximately 90% of them singletons. Material: peripheral blood. The receptors were gathered from a man aged 25-45 years with COVID-19, enrolled during active disease.

The chain links TRBV30 to TRBJ1-4; TRBD1 might be the D (6 bases). This CDR3 is built from 13 residues. V shed 7 bases and J shed 8 bases, with 17 bases lying between them. The germline gives CDR1 GTSNPN, CDR2 SVGIG (reference sequence). CDR3 sequence reads: CASAGDKREKLFF. In DNA form, the CDR3 reads TGTGCCTCCGCGGGGGACAAGCGAGAAAAACTGTTTTTT.

The J gene is TRBJ1-1, the V gene TRBV7-9; D is unresolved. Germline CDR1 is SEHNR and CDR2 is FQNEAQ (reference sequence). The V end lost 5 bases, the J end lost 10 bases, and 26 bases lay between the germline ends. The CDR3 contains 16 residues. CDR3 nucleotide sequence: TGTGCCAGCAGCCATGGCGAGCGGGTCAACCCAGAAGGAGCTTTCTTT. It encodes CASSHGERVNPEGAFF.

The rearrangement links TRBV7-2 to TRBJ1-2; 10 bases match TRBD1. V lost 8 bases, J lost 5 bases, and 11 bases stayed unmatched. CDR3 length: 15 residues. CDR1 is SGHTA and CDR2 is FQGNSA in the germline V gene. The chain's CDR3 is CASAPPWTGGYGYTF. DNA of the CDR3: TGTGCCAGCGCTCCCCCGTGGACAGGGGGATATGGCTACACCTTC. The entire variable domain, with the rest obtained from reference TRBV7-2 and TRBJ1-2, is as follows: GAGVSQSPSNKVTEKGKDVELRCDPISGHTALYWYRQSLGQGLEFLIYFQGNSAPDKSGLPSDRFSAERTGGSVSTLTIQRTQQEDSAVYLCASAPPWTGGYGYTFGSGTRLTVV.

The rearrangement joins TRBV9 to TRBJ1-4; TRBD1 matches at 11 bases. Germline values: CDR1 SGDLS, CDR2 YYNGEE. The CDR3 extends over 15 amino acids. The J segment lost 7 bases and the V segment lost 0 bases, leaving 2 bases of the junction unmatched. CDR3 residues: CASSVDGTGGEKLFF. Here the CDR3 DNA reads TGTGCCAGCAGCGTAGATGGGACAGGGGGTGAAAAACTGTTTTTT.

V usage is TRBV2 and J usage is TRBJ1-1; maybe TRBD1 (6 bases). The V and J ends lost 6 bases and 1 base respectively, with 15 bases between them. The CDR3 consists of 15 residues. From germline, CDR1 is SNHLY and CDR2 FYNNEI. CDR3 region: CASRGAGAPNTEAFF. For the CDR3, the DNA is TGTGCCAGCAGAGGAGCGGGGGCGCCGAACACTGAAGCTTTCTTT. Filled out from reference TRBV2 and TRBJ1-1, the complete variable domain reads EPEVTQTPSHQVTQMGQEVILRCVPISNHLYFYWYRQILGQKVEFLVSFYNNEISEKSEIFDDQFSVERPDGSNFTLKIRSTKLEDSAMYFCASRGAGAPNTEAFFGQGTRLTVV.

The rearrangement joins TRBV4-3 to TRBJ1-6; D remains ambiguous. The CDR3 totals 17 residues. CDR1 is LGHNA, CDR2 YSLEER, per germline. The V end lost 0 bases, the J end lost 4 bases, and 13 bases lay between the germline ends. CDR3 in amino acids: CASSQEGLGAYNSPLHF. The CDR3 coding sequence is TGCGCCAGCAGCCAAGAGGGTCTTGGAGCGTATAATTCACCCCTCCACTTT.

The chain is built from TRBV30 and TRBJ2-1; TRBD2 matches at 8 bases. With V trimmed by 7 bases and J by 2 bases, 7 bases remained unmatched. The CDR3 runs to 14 residues. Germline V CDR1 and CDR2: GTSNPN, SVGIG (reference sequence). The DNA for the CDR3 is TGTGCCTCGACCGGGAGGGCCCCCTACAATGAGCAGTTCTTC. Amino acids: CASTGRAPYNEQFF.

The chain links TRBV6-1 to TRBJ2-7, with D maybe TRBD2 (6 bases). Deletions cut 2 bases from V and 1 base from J, with 9 bases between. This CDR3 spans 14 amino acids. Germline CDR1 is MNHNS and CDR2 is SASEGT. The DNA for the CDR3 is TGTGCCAGCAGTGAAAGCGGAGGGTCCTACGAGCAGTACTTC. Protein product: CASSESGGSYEQYF.

This chain links TRBV6-6 with TRBJ1-1; D is possibly TRBD1 (5 bases). V was pared by 0 bases and J by 4 bases, with 9 bases between. Per the germline V gene, CDR1 is MNHNY and CDR2 is SVGAGI (reference sequence). The CDR3 is made up of 14 amino acids. The CDR3 loop reads CASSYSTVTTEAFF. CDR3 nucleotides: TGTGCCAGCAGTTACTCGACAGTCACCACTGAAGCTTTCTTT.

J is TRBJ2-1 and V is TRBV14; D is perhaps TRBD2 (7 bases). CDR1 and CDR2 from the germline V gene are SGHDN and FVKESK. V was shortened by 3 bases and J by 9 bases, with 27 bases between the two germline ends. The CDR3 consists of 18 residues. As DNA, the CDR3 is TGTGCCAGCAGCCAGATTTCCTTTTTGGGGGAGGGGACAAGTGAGCAGTTCTTC. Its protein product is CASSQISFLGEGTSEQFF.

This clone was counted between two and nine times. The rearrangement uses TRBV4-3 and TRBJ1-1; possibly TRBD1 for D (5 bases). From germline, CDR1 is LGHNA and CDR2 YSLEER. CDR3 length: 14 amino acids. Trimming left V 0 bases short and J 3 bases short, with 8 bases between. CDR3 sequence reads: CASSQDKGYTEAFF. DNA of the CDR3: TGCGCCAGCAGCCAAGATAAGGGGTACACTGAAGCTTTCTTT.

The V gene is TRBV9, the J gene TRBJ2-7, with 8 bases aligning to TRBD1. In germline, CDR1 is SGDLS, CDR2 YYNGEE. Trimming removed 3 bases from V and 2 bases from J; junction bases left unmatched: 7. The CDR3 extends over 15 amino acids. In DNA form, the CDR3 reads TGTGCCAGCAGCGCCACAGGGGGAGAGACCTACGAGCAGTACTTC. Translating it yields CASSATGGETYEQYF.